This T cell receptor (beta chain) was retrieved from a study of cytomegalovirus exposure and HLA in healthy donors. Notes on the study in general: Among the CMV-associated chains, three were confirmed in vitro as specific for CMV antigens.

Remarks on this clone: Its target is not known.

TCRdb keeps only in-frame clones here, not all; method: immunoSEQ multiplex PCR. The profile shows 170,000 or so clones, 84% of them singletons. Germline-derived CDR1 and CDR2 are MNHEY and SMNVEV (reference sequence). The V segment lost 8 bases and the J segment 1 base; nucleotides outside the gene matches: 3. The CDR3 loop spans 13 amino acids. Sequencing was carried out using PBMCs. The chain recombines TRBV27 with TRBJ1-1; the match to TRBD1 covers 8 bases. This clonotype was sampled from a woman between 18 and 30 years old in good health and CMV-seropositive. DNA of the CDR3: TGTGCCAGCGGAACAGGGGGGAACACTGAAGCTTTCTTT. Amino acid sequence: CASGTGGNTEAFF.